Following are 10 T cell receptor beta chains from one sample sequenced in a study of blood T cells in healthy people across ages. Through a sample-barcoded 5' primer and a J-beta primer mix, a second PCR was run for roughly 6 to 12 cycles. TCRdb passed the 5' RACE reads through MiXCR, listing each CDR3 protein once. Of 550,000 to 600,000 distinct CDR3 sequences in the sample, about 26% are singletons; the top ten hold 15% to 20%. Source material: blood. The receptors were gathered from a woman in her seventies in good health.

A few counts support this clonotype. This chain uses TRBV7-9 with TRBJ1-4, with D perhaps matching TRBD1 (5 bases). The CDR3 length is 16 residues. Germline values: CDR1 SEHNR, CDR2 FQNEAQ (reference sequence). With 2 bases removed from V and 1 base from J, the gap between germline ends came to 11 bases. The DNA for the CDR3 is TGTGCCAGCAGCTTATCGGGGCGGGGAACTAATGAAAAACTGTTTTTT. Translated, it gives CASSLSGRGTNEKLFF.

Concerning this clonotype: The conserved phenylalanine or tryptophan normally closing the CDR3 is absent here, so this likely arose from a read error. The CDR3 sequence is CATSGSGGGQETQYL. The CDR3 DNA reads TGTGCCACCAGTGGAAGCGGGGGGGGTCAAGAGACCCAGTACCTC. The J gene is TRBJ2-5, the V gene TRBV24-1; 10 nucleotides align to TRBD2. V shed 5 bases and J 2 bases; nucleotides not matched to a gene: 4. The germline gives CDR1 KGHDR, CDR2 SFDVKD. The length of the CDR3 is 15 residues.

About this clonotype itself: Germline is not matched at one junction end, which may reflect a read error. The rearrangement uses TRBV6-5 and TRBJ2-5; maybe TRBD1 (6 bases). This CDR3 has 15 amino acids. Germline CDR1 and CDR2: MNHEY and SVGAGI. Written as DNA, the CDR3 is TGTACCAGCAGTAGGGGACATGGTTCCCGAGGGACCCAGTACTTC. Amino acid sequence: CTSSRGHGSRGTQYF.

This clonotype turned up a few times. The V and J genes are TRBV7-2 and TRBJ2-5; D may match TRBD1 or TRBD2 (6 bases each). Germline V CDR1 and CDR2: SGHTA, FQGNSA. Trimming removed 5 bases at V and 6 bases at J, with 13 bases between. The CDR3 spans 13 residues. Here the CDR3 DNA reads TGTGCCAGCAGCCTAAGGGGGGATCAGACCCAGTACTTC. Its protein product is CASSLRGDQTQYF.

The chain links TRBV7-2 to TRBJ2-3; 8 bases align to TRBD1. After removal of 0 bases from V and 3 bases from J, the junction contained 5 bases not matched to a gene. Germline lookup yields CDR1 SGHTA and CDR2 FQGNSA. The CDR3 runs to 16 residues. The CDR3 region is CASSLALTGETDTQYF. In DNA form, the CDR3 reads TGTGCCAGCAGCTTAGCGTTGACAGGGGAAACAGATACGCAGTATTTT.

In its sample, this clonotype was seen a few times. The chain joins TRBV20-1 to TRBJ1-3, with unresolved D. CDR1 is DFQATT, CDR2 SNEGSKA, per germline (reference sequence). Trimming took off 4 bases at V and 8 bases at J, with 15 bases between the two ends. CDR3 length equals 13 residues. The CDR3 region is CSAKPGFFDTIYF. CDR3 in DNA: TGCAGTGCTAAGCCGGGGTTTTTTGACACCATATATTTT.

Regarding this clonotype: A clone one base away is much larger, so this may be a read error. The chain joins TRBV5-1 to TRBJ1-1; D possibly corresponds to TRBD1 (5 bases). V lost 0 bases, J lost 1 base, and 7 bases lay in between. Germline V gene lookup returns CDR1 SGHRS and CDR2 YFSETQ. The CDR3 extends over 14 amino acids. This CDR3 is CASSLDQGNTEAFF. CDR3 nucleotide sequence: TGCGCCAGCAGCTTGGACCAGGGGAACACTGAAGCTTTCTTT.

A few counts support this clonotype. The chain couples TRBV11-1 to TRBJ2-1, with 8 bases that match TRBD1. V gave up 4 bases and J gave up 0 bases; unmatched junction bases: 5. This CDR3 has 16 amino acids. Germline V gene data show CDR1 as SGHAT and CDR2 as FQDESV (reference sequence). DNA for the CDR3: TGTGCCAGCAGCTATAACAGGGGGAGCTCCTACAATGAGCAGTTCTTC. Translation: CASSYNRGSSYNEQFF. Variable domain in full (rest from reference TRBV11-1 and TRBJ2-1): EAEVAQSPRYKITEKSQAVAFWCDPISGHATLYWYRQILGQGPELLVQFQDESVVDDSQLPKDRFSAERLKGVDSTLKIQPAELGDSAMYLCASSYNRGSSYNEQFFGPGTRLTVL.

J is TRBJ1-1 and V is TRBV4-2, with 8 bases identical to TRBD1. This CDR3 is built from 17 residues. CDR1 and CDR2 from the germline V gene are LGHNA and YNFKEQ. The J segment lost 1 base and the V segment lost 0 bases, leaving 7 bases of the junction unmatched. DNA of the CDR3: TGTGCCAGCAGCCAAGATCAGGGGGCTCGGACGAACACTGAAGCTTTCTTT. This codes for CASSQDQGARTNTEAFF.

The chain is built from TRBV9 and TRBJ1-5, with a weak D call TRBD1 (5 bases). This CDR3 contains 15 residues. The V end lost 6 bases, the J end lost 9 bases, and 22 bases lay between the germline ends. The germline V gene has CDR1 SGDLS and CDR2 YYNGEE. The chain's CDR3 is CASNEGDSLSRPQHF. CDR3 coding DNA: TGTGCCAGCAACGAGGGAGACAGTTTGTCTCGGCCCCAGCATTTT.